This TCR beta chain came from a study of human T cells and chemical hapten exposure. Study-level background: Largely, small differences in pooled library volume made per-sample TCR yields vary.

This clonotype was counted many times. Time point given: healthy volunteer bleed at 2 weeks. The template was total RNA from unfractionated whole blood. Per the original data handling: Ranging from roughly 23,224 to 690,600, TCR counts per sample had a median value of approximately 95,000. Using its own MiXCR run on the RACE reads, TCRdb lists one record per CDR3 protein. What appears here as the V and J calls and clone size reflects TCRdb's work, not the paper's. The sample has approximately 33,000 distinct CDR3 sequences, 7% to 8.5% seen once; the top ten hold almost 10%. The CDR3 is made up of 17 amino acids. V was clipped by 0 bases and J by 0 bases, with 10 bases between them. Germline V gene data show CDR1 as SGHRS and CDR2 as YFSETQ.

This chain connects TRBV5-1 to TRBJ2-6, with D uncertain. The receptor comes from a human donor in good health. Some clones in this sample may be carry-over from other donors' samples. The sample consisted of whole blood. CDR3 DNA: TGCGCCAGCAGCTTGGTGGATAGGTTCTCTGGGGCCAACGTCCTGACTTTC. This encodes CASSLVDRFSGANVLTF.